This TCR beta chain is from a study of blood T cell repertoires in COVID-19 (dated by TCRdb to the early 2020s). In the study overall: The collaborator samples originated in the United States, Italy and Spain and spanned the acute and convalescent phases of COVID-19. Where available, HLA class I and class II types were taken from metadata supplied by the sample provider and were not determined by assay-based typing. The material from the prospective study consisted of cDNA or gDNA derived from T cells, B-cell-depleted T cells, or PBMCs. The sample metadata nearly always contained a de-identified subject ID, COVID-19 status, age in years and sex. The samples were drawn from the first 160 participants of the ongoing ImmuneRACE study and from over 950 subjects provided by 6 global collaborators. The repertoires were released in a freely available public database meant as a resource for research on the immune response to SARS-CoV-2. The dataset comprised deeply sampled blood TCRbeta repertoires from subjects exposed to, actively infected with, or recovered from COVID-19. Results the study describes overall, beyond this receptor: Clinical and demographic metadata were provided uncurated, with the amount varying by source and participant.

Comments on this clone: There is no known antigen for this receptor. Within one base of it there is no much larger clone, and no base qualities were kept.

TCRbeta CDR3 regions were amplified from genomic DNA by means of the immunoSEQ Assay, a bias-controlled multiplex PCR. The original methods were these. Nucleated cell counts per sample were estimated from amplification of reference gene primers within the assay. To quantify the absolute abundance of each unique TCRbeta CDR3 rearrangement, sequence reads were collapsed and filtered. For each sample, productive Simpson clonality was calculated as the square root of Simpson's diversity index over productive rearrangements. Entries here come from immuneACCESS through TCRdb and include only in-frame sequences with V and J called. Some clones fail to appear in such tables; in the studies checked, an unresolved V gene covers under half of the shortfall, and the cause of the remainder is unknown. The V and J calls and clone size come from that table; D and trimming were worked out from the DNA. The sample table records some 300,000 clones; around 88% of these occur just once. The ten largest clones capture about 7% of the sample.

Samples from volunteer blood donors who had recovered from COVID-19 were contributed by a second Seattle source. The collaborating institutions used their own protocols to collect whole blood in K2EDTA tubes. For TCRbeta analysis, collaborators shipped samples in one of three forms: frozen whole blood, isolated PBMCs, or DNA extracted from either of those sample types. V and J lose 0 bases and 0 bases, and a span of 9 bases separates them. The CDR3 spans 15 residues, from the cysteine through the phenylalanine. Of all the DNA, just the CDR3 is kept, 45 bases in frame from base 1. Sequences SGHDT (CDR1) and YYEEEE (CDR2) are obtained from the germline V gene.

Sequencing used peripheral blood. Recombination connected TRBV5-6 to TRBJ1-2, with the D gene too uncertain to name. The sequence derives from a woman aged 25 to 45 who had recovered from COVID-19. The CDR3: CASSLAGSTNYGYTF. The DNA sequence reads TGTGCCAGCAGCTTGGCTGGGAGTACTAACTATGGCTACACCTTC.